The 8 T cell receptor beta chains below were found in one sample sequenced in a study of blood T cell repertoires in COVID-19. TCRdb's table, derived via immunoSEQ multiplex PCR, lists solely in-frame clones and lacks some. Of more than 150,000 clones listed, approximately 82% are singletons. The sample was peripheral blood. The source of these receptors is a woman in her fifties or sixties with acute or convalescent COVID-19.

This chain joins TRBV5-1 and TRBJ2-1; 10 bases map to TRBD2. Germline loops: CDR1 SGHRS, CDR2 YFSETQ. The CDR3 is made up of 15 amino acids. The V gene end was trimmed by 4 bases and the J gene end by 5 bases; junction bases not matched to a gene: 6. CDR3 region: CASSPGLAAHNEQFF. CDR3 DNA sequence: TGCGCCAGCAGCCCCGGACTAGCGGCTCACAATGAGCAGTTCTTC.

The V gene is TRBV18, the J gene TRBJ1-5, with 7 bases lining up with TRBD1. The CDR3 contains 14 residues. Germline V gene lookup returns CDR1 KGHSH and CDR2 LQKENI. V dropped 5 bases and J dropped 1; count of bases not matched to a gene: 2. The CDR3 DNA sequence: TGTGCCAGCTCAGAGACAGGGAGCAATCAGCCCCAGCATTTT. This gives the protein CASSETGSNQPQHF. Full variable domain (outside the CDR3, taken from reference TRBV18 and TRBJ1-5): NAGVMQNPRHLVRRRGQEARLRCSPMKGHSHVYWYRQLPEEGLKFMVYLQKENIIDESGMPKERFSAEFPKEGPSILRIQQVVRGDSAAYFCASSETGSNQPQHFGDGTRLSIL.

This clone was picked up one time. J is TRBJ1-2 and V is TRBV6-1; D is uncertain. The germline V and J ends were trimmed by 2 bases and 7 bases, with 20 bases remaining between them. The germline V gene has CDR1 MNHNS and CDR2 SASEGT. CDR3 length: 16 residues. This chain's CDR3 is CASSESDPSLLGGYTF. Here the CDR3 DNA reads TGTGCCAGCAGTGAAAGCGACCCTTCCTTGCTGGGTGGCTACACCTTC.

The V call is TRBV11-2, the J call TRBJ2-7; 9 bases fit TRBD1. The V gene end was trimmed by 4 bases and the J gene end by 2 bases; junction bases not matched to a gene: 6. The CDR3 has 15 residues. CDR1 and CDR2 (germline): SGHAT, FQNNGV. The CDR3 loop reads CASSSIRTGAYEQYF. The CDR3 DNA reads TGTGCCAGCAGCTCTATCCGGACAGGGGCCTACGAGCAGTACTTC.

The V and J genes are TRBV3-1 (or the pseudogene TRBV3-2) and TRBJ2-4; no firm D call. The V gene lost 0 bases and the J gene lost 12 bases, with 12 bases spanning the gap. CDR1 LGHDT and CDR2 YNNKEL come from the germline V gene (reference sequence). This CDR3 is 13 amino acids long. This CDR3 is CASSQDLNTNQYF. In nucleotides, the CDR3 is TGTGCCAGCAGCCAAGATCTCAATACTAATCAGTACTTC.

This clone came up a few times. The J gene is TRBJ2-2, the V gene TRBV7-2; D might be TRBD1 (5 bases). Germline V CDR1 and CDR2: SGHTA, FQGNSA. The germline V and J ends were trimmed by 5 bases and 5 bases, with 12 bases remaining between them. CDR3 length equals 14 residues. The CDR3 nucleotides are TGTGCCAGCAGCCCCCAAGGGGTGACCGGGGAGCTGTTTTTT. Its translation is CASSPQGVTGELFF.

This chain uses TRBV5-1 with TRBJ2-5, with D unresolved. Germline CDR1 and CDR2: SGHRS and YFSETQ. The V end was cut by 5 bases, the J end by 4 bases, with 15 bases between. This CDR3 is built from 14 residues. CDR3: CASRASSPGETQYF. As DNA, the CDR3 is TGCGCCAGCAGAGCGAGCAGTCCTGGAGAGACCCAGTACTTC. The entire variable domain, with the rest obtained from reference TRBV5-1 and TRBJ2-5, is as follows: KAGVTQTPRYLIKTRGQQVTLSCSPISGHRSVSWYQQTPGQGLQFLFEYFSETQRNKGNFPGRFSGRQFSNSRSEMNVSTLELGDSALYLCASRASSPGETQYFGPGTRLLVL.

This chain uses TRBV18 with TRBJ2-1; a weak D match, TRBD2 (6 bases). Trimming left V 2 bases short and J 7 bases short, with 6 bases between. The CDR3 runs 12 residues. CDR1 KGHSH and CDR2 LQKENI come from the germline V gene. CDR3 sequence reads: CASSPAGNEQFF. CDR3 nucleotides: TGTGCCAGCTCACCAGCGGGGAATGAGCAGTTCTTC.